Listed below are T cell receptor beta chains from one sample, sequenced in a study of CD8+ T cells in alopecia areata. Clones were sequenced by immunoSEQ multiplex PCR, and TCRdb holds only the in-frame ones, with some missing. The table includes fewer than 200,000 clones, over 50% detected once. The material was CD4+ T cells sorted from blood, obtained at week 0. The receptor source for this set is a human donor with alopecia areata. Each CDR3 is given with its conserved first and last residue. The order of the fields is clone size, D gene, J gene, V gene, CDR3 DNA, CDR3 protein. D genes are given only for firm matches. Size tells how often a clone was seen (once, few, many) or the class of an expanded clone, and some rows leave it out.

clone size: -
D gene: TRBD2
J gene: TRBJ2-5
V gene: TRBV6-5
CDR3 DNA: TGTGCCAGCAGCCAGACTAGCGGGCTAGGGACCCAGTACTTC
CDR3 protein: CASSQTSGLGTQYF

clone size: -
D gene: -
J gene: TRBJ1-1
V gene: TRBV29-1
CDR3 DNA: TGCAGCGTTGTGCGGGGGGTTACCACTGAAGCTTTCTTT
CDR3 protein: CSVVRGVTTEAFF

clone size: -
D gene: -
J gene: TRBJ2-3
V gene: TRBV27
CDR3 DNA: TGTGCCAGCAGGGCCCCTTGGGGGGATCCCCGCACAGATACGCAGTATTTT
CDR3 protein: CASRAPWGDPRTDTQYF

clone size: -
D gene: TRBD1
J gene: TRBJ1-1
V gene: TRBV7-3
CDR3 DNA: TGTGCCAGCAGCTTACAGGGGGCGCCCACTGAAGCTTTCTTT
CDR3 protein: CASSLQGAPTEAFF

clone size: few
D gene: -
J gene: TRBJ2-1
V gene: TRBV5-1
CDR3 DNA: TGCGCCAGCAAGGACTACAATGAGCAGTTCTTC
CDR3 protein: CASKDYNEQFF

clone size: -
D gene: -
J gene: TRBJ2-3
V gene: TRBV27
CDR3 DNA: TGTGCCAGCAGTTCAACCACAGATACGCAGTATTTT
CDR3 protein: CASSSTTDTQYF

clone size: -
D gene: TRBD2
J gene: TRBJ2-5
V gene: TRBV30
CDR3 DNA: TGTGCCTGGAGTTTGCCAGCGGGGGTCGGAGAGACCCAGTACTTC
CDR3 protein: CAWSLPAGVGETQYF

clone size: -
D gene: -
J gene: TRBJ2-5
V gene: TRBV27
CDR3 DNA: TGTGCCAGCAGTAACTGGGCCCAAGAGACCCAGTACTTC
CDR3 protein: CASSNWAQETQYF

clone size: -
D gene: TRBD1
J gene: TRBJ1-2
V gene: TRBV4-2
CDR3 DNA: TGTGCCAGCAGCCAAGCCCCCGGGACAGGGTACGGCTACACCTTC
CDR3 protein: CASSQAPGTGYGYTF

clone size: -
D gene: -
J gene: TRBJ2-4
V gene: TRBV14
CDR3 DNA: TGTGCCAGCACCCCGGGCCTCGGGGGCATTCAGTACTTC
CDR3 protein: CASTPGLGGIQYF

clone size: -
D gene: -
J gene: TRBJ2-3
V gene: TRBV29-1
CDR3 DNA: TGCAGCGGTCGCGTTCAGGATACGCAGTATTTT
CDR3 protein: CSGRVQDTQYF

clone size: few
D gene: -
J gene: TRBJ2-7
V gene: TRBV5-6
CDR3 DNA: TGTGCCAGCAGCTTTTTAGCACGGGCAGGGATATACGAGCAGTACTTC
CDR3 protein: CASSFLARAGIYEQYF

clone size: -
D gene: -
J gene: TRBJ1-6
V gene: TRBV13
CDR3 DNA: TGTGCCAGCAGCTTAGTAAATTCACCCCTCCACTTT
CDR3 protein: CASSLVNSPLHF

clone size: many
D gene: -
J gene: TRBJ1-6
V gene: TRBV27
CDR3 DNA: TGTGCCAGCAGTTTATCTGGGGGTACCTATAATTCACCCCTCCACTTT
CDR3 protein: CASSLSGGTYNSPLHF

clone size: few
D gene: -
J gene: TRBJ1-1
V gene: TRBV30
CDR3 DNA: TGTGCCTGGACGCGGTTGAACACTGAAGCTTTCTTT
CDR3 protein: CAWTRLNTEAFF

clone size: -
D gene: -
J gene: TRBJ1-3
V gene: TRBV29-1
CDR3 DNA: TGCAGCGTTGAACCGGACACTGGGAGCACCATATATTTT
CDR3 protein: CSVEPDTGSTIYF

clone size: few
D gene: -
J gene: TRBJ2-7
V gene: TRBV29-1
CDR3 DNA: TGCAGCGTTGGGACAGACCCCTACGAGCAGTACTTC
CDR3 protein: CSVGTDPYEQYF

clone size: once
D gene: -
J gene: TRBJ2-5
V gene: TRBV5-6
CDR3 DNA: TGTGCCAGCAGCCCGGCGGGGGCCGGCCAAGAGACCCAGTACTTC
CDR3 protein: CASSPAGAGQETQYF

clone size: -
D gene: TRBD1
J gene: TRBJ2-7
V gene: TRBV5-8
CDR3 DNA: TGTGCCAGCAGCTTGGACGGGACAGGGGGAAGGGAGCAGTACTTC
CDR3 protein: CASSLDGTGGREQYF

clone size: few
D gene: TRBD2
J gene: TRBJ2-1
V gene: TRBV5-6
CDR3 DNA: TGTGCCAGCAGCCAAACCCCGGGGGGCTCCTACAATGAGCAGTTCTTC
CDR3 protein: CASSQTPGGSYNEQFF

clone size: -
D gene: TRBD1
J gene: TRBJ1-1
V gene: TRBV6-5
CDR3 DNA: TGTGCCAGCAGTTACGGGAAGGGGACAGGTAGCATCTTT
CDR3 protein: CASSYGKGTGSIF

clone size: -
D gene: -
J gene: TRBJ1-2
V gene: TRBV15
CDR3 DNA: TGTGCCACCAGCGGGGTTGAGTATGGCTACACCTTC
CDR3 protein: CATSGVEYGYTF

clone size: -
D gene: -
J gene: TRBJ1-2
V gene: TRBV14
CDR3 DNA: TGTGCCAGCAGCCAAGCTTCAGGGCACTATGGCTACACCTTC
CDR3 protein: CASSQASGHYGYTF

clone size: -
D gene: -
J gene: TRBJ2-2
V gene: TRBV19
CDR3 DNA: TGTGCCAGTAGTAGATCCGGGGAGCTGTTTTTT
CDR3 protein: CASSRSGELFF

clone size: once
D gene: -
J gene: TRBJ2-5
V gene: TRBV2
CDR3 DNA: TGTGCCAGCAGTACAGGGCCGGGCGAGACCCAGTACTTC
CDR3 protein: CASSTGPGETQYF

clone size: -
D gene: TRBD2
J gene: TRBJ2-7
V gene: TRBV4-1
CDR3 DNA: TGCGCCAGCAGCCAGGGACTAGCGGGGCTCCGGGAGCAGTACTTC
CDR3 protein: CASSQGLAGLREQYF

clone size: -
D gene: -
J gene: TRBJ1-2
V gene: TRBV4-1
CDR3 DNA: TGCGCCAGCAGCCAAGAGATTAACGTCGGGGCTGGCTACACCTTC
CDR3 protein: CASSQEINVGAGYTF

clone size: -
D gene: -
J gene: TRBJ2-3
V gene: TRBV5-1
CDR3 DNA: TGCGCCAGCTGTAGGTCGGAACCTAGCACAGATACGCAGTATTTT
CDR3 protein: CASCRSEPSTDTQYF

clone size: -
D gene: -
J gene: TRBJ2-5
V gene: TRBV30
CDR3 DNA: TGTGCTTCTGACCCACCTGGGGGCCGAGAGACCCAGTACTTC
CDR3 protein: CASDPPGGRETQYF

clone size: few
D gene: -
J gene: TRBJ2-7
V gene: TRBV29-1
CDR3 DNA: TGCAGCGCACGGACTAACCACGTCTACGAGCAGTACTTC
CDR3 protein: CSARTNHVYEQYF

clone size: -
D gene: -
J gene: TRBJ1-2
V gene: TRBV29-1
CDR3 DNA: TGCAGTACTACAGGGCCCGGCTACACCTTC
CDR3 protein: CSTTGPGYTF

clone size: few
D gene: TRBD1
J gene: TRBJ2-7
V gene: TRBV5-5
CDR3 DNA: TGTGCCAGCAGCCGCGGCGGGACAGGGGACGAGCAGTACTTC
CDR3 protein: CASSRGGTGDEQYF

clone size: -
D gene: -
J gene: TRBJ2-5
V gene: TRBV2
CDR3 DNA: TGTGCCAGCACACGGCTTCAAGAGACCCAGTACTTC
CDR3 protein: CASTRLQETQYF

clone size: -
D gene: -
J gene: TRBJ2-5
V gene: TRBV29-1
CDR3 DNA: TGCAGCGTTGAAGAAGGGACGTTTGGGACCCAGTACTTC
CDR3 protein: CSVEEGTFGTQYF

clone size: -
D gene: -
J gene: TRBJ2-2
V gene: TRBV7-2
CDR3 DNA: TGTGCCAGCAGCTTAGCGCTGGGACCCCGCGGGGAGCTGTTTTTT
CDR3 protein: CASSLALGPRGELFF

clone size: -
D gene: TRBD1
J gene: TRBJ2-7
V gene: TRBV4-1
CDR3 DNA: TGCGCCAGCAGCCAAGAACGGGACAGTCTGGTACCCCGAGCCTACGAGCAGTACTTC
CDR3 protein: CASSQERDSLVPRAYEQYF

clone size: -
D gene: -
J gene: TRBJ2-1
V gene: TRBV5-1
CDR3 DNA: TGCGCCAGCAGCTTGGTCGGTGAGCAGTTCTTC
CDR3 protein: CASSLVGEQFF

clone size: -
D gene: -
J gene: TRBJ1-6
V gene: TRBV4-1
CDR3 DNA: TGCGCCAGCAGTCAGGGCCTTAATTCACCCCTCCACTTT
CDR3 protein: CASSQGLNSPLHF

clone size: -
D gene: -
J gene: TRBJ2-7
V gene: TRBV5-1
CDR3 DNA: TGCGCCAGCAGCTTGGGGCAGACTAGCTCCTACGAGCAGTACTTC
CDR3 protein: CASSLGQTSSYEQYF

clone size: few
D gene: TRBD2
J gene: TRBJ2-3
V gene: TRBV7-3
CDR3 DNA: TGTGCCAGCAGTCCCCAAGGGACTAGCGGTAGAGATACGCAGTATTTT
CDR3 protein: CASSPQGTSGRDTQYF

clone size: -
D gene: -
J gene: TRBJ1-1
V gene: TRBV19
CDR3 DNA: TGTGCCAGTAGGGTGGCAGGAGCCACTGAAGCTTTCTTT
CDR3 protein: CASRVAGATEAFF

clone size: -
D gene: -
J gene: TRBJ2-7
V gene: TRBV29-1
CDR3 DNA: TGCAGCGTTTGGGGTTACTACGAGCAGTACTTC
CDR3 protein: CSVWGYYEQYF

clone size: once
D gene: -
J gene: TRBJ1-3
V gene: TRBV29-1
CDR3 DNA: TGCAGCGTTCAAGTGACCAACTCTGGAAACACCATATATTTT
CDR3 protein: CSVQVTNSGNTIYF

clone size: -
D gene: -
J gene: TRBJ2-3
V gene: TRBV7-2
CDR3 DNA: TGTGCCAGCACACCCTCCCGAGATACGCAGTATTTT
CDR3 protein: CASTPSRDTQYF

clone size: few
D gene: -
J gene: TRBJ1-1
V gene: TRBV29-1
CDR3 DNA: TGCAGCGTTCAACTACAGGTAGGGAACACTGAAGCTTTCTTT
CDR3 protein: CSVQLQVGNTEAFF

clone size: -
D gene: -
J gene: TRBJ2-3
V gene: TRBV30
CDR3 DNA: TGTGCCTGGAGCAGACCAGATACGCAGTATTTT
CDR3 protein: CAWSRPDTQYF

clone size: -
D gene: -
J gene: TRBJ1-1
V gene: TRBV6-5
CDR3 DNA: TGTGCCAGCAGTTACTCGCCTCAGAGGAACACTGAAGCTTTCTTT
CDR3 protein: CASSYSPQRNTEAFF

clone size: -
D gene: -
J gene: TRBJ1-6
V gene: TRBV7-3
CDR3 DNA: TGTGCCAGCAGTTTACGCAGGGCGTCACCCCTCCACTTT
CDR3 protein: CASSLRRASPLHF

clone size: -
D gene: TRBD1
J gene: TRBJ1-2
V gene: TRBV13
CDR3 DNA: TGTGCCAGCAGCGAACAGGGGGCCGGCTATGGCTACACCTTC
CDR3 protein: CASSEQGAGYGYTF

clone size: -
D gene: -
J gene: TRBJ1-1
V gene: TRBV20-1
CDR3 DNA: TGCAGTGCGAGACAGAACACTGAAGCTTTCTTT
CDR3 protein: CSARQNTEAFF

clone size: -
D gene: TRBD2
J gene: TRBJ2-1
V gene: TRBV4-1
CDR3 DNA: TGCGCCAGCAGCCAGTATGATAATAGCGGGGGGTTGAATGAGCAGTTCTTC
CDR3 protein: CASSQYDNSGGLNEQFF

clone size: -
D gene: TRBD1
J gene: TRBJ1-6
V gene: TRBV27
CDR3 DNA: TGTGCCAGCAGCCGCCTCTCAGGGGGCGCTTCACCCCTCCACTTT
CDR3 protein: CASSRLSGGASPLHF

clone size: -
D gene: -
J gene: TRBJ1-5
V gene: TRBV10-3
CDR3 DNA: TGTGCCATCAGTGACAGGGATCCGCAGCCCCAGCATTTT
CDR3 protein: CAISDRDPQPQHF

clone size: -
D gene: -
J gene: TRBJ2-3
V gene: TRBV29-1
CDR3 DNA: TGCAGCGTTTGGGGTCAGGGGAGTGGTACGCAGTATTTT
CDR3 protein: CSVWGQGSGTQYF

clone size: -
D gene: -
J gene: TRBJ1-5
V gene: TRBV7-9
CDR3 DNA: TGTGCCAGCTCTCGCCCTGATCAGCCCCAGCATTTT
CDR3 protein: CASSRPDQPQHF

clone size: few
D gene: -
J gene: TRBJ1-1
V gene: TRBV5-1
CDR3 DNA: TGCGCCAGCAGCTTGGAGGTGTACACCCAGAGTGGGACTGAAGCTTTCTTT
CDR3 protein: CASSLEVYTQSGTEAFF

clone size: few
D gene: TRBD1
J gene: TRBJ2-7
V gene: TRBV27
CDR3 DNA: TGTGCCAGCAGGACAGGGAGTTGGCAGCAGTACTTC
CDR3 protein: CASRTGSWQQYF

clone size: -
D gene: -
J gene: TRBJ1-2
V gene: TRBV7-9
CDR3 DNA: TGTGCCAGCAGCTTTACGGGATATGGCTACACCTTC
CDR3 protein: CASSFTGYGYTF